Below, 13 T cell receptor beta chains from the same sample are listed, as sequenced in a study of blood T cell repertoires in COVID-19. Clones were sequenced by immunoSEQ multiplex PCR, and TCRdb holds only the in-frame ones, with some missing. Altogether some 220,000 clones are present, 85% to 95% being singletons, with the ten largest covering approximately 0.8%. Sample: peripheral blood. All receptors derive from a man under 40 with COVID-19, enrolled during active disease.

This clone was observed a single time. The rearrangement links TRBV5-1 to TRBJ1-5; possible D gene TRBD1, 6 bases. CDR3 length: 15 residues. The V and J ends lost 0 bases and 4 bases respectively, with 11 bases between them. Germline CDR1 SGHRS, CDR2 YFSETQ. Here the CDR3 reads CASSLVGAPNQPQHF. The DNA for the CDR3 is TGCGCCAGCAGCTTGGTGGGGGCCCCTAATCAGCCCCAGCATTTT.

V is TRBV7-2 and J is TRBJ2-2; D remains ambiguous. V dropped 3 bases and J dropped 4 bases, with 6 bases sitting between them. This CDR3 spans 13 amino acids. Germline CDR1 reads SGHTA; CDR2 reads FQGNSA. CDR3 DNA: TGTGCCAGCAGCTTGGCCGTCACCGGGGAGCTGTTTTTT. As protein: CASSLAVTGELFF.

This chain's CDR3 is CASSQQGIGGNQPQHF. CDR3 bases: TGCGCCAGCAGCCAACAGGGAATTGGGGGCAATCAGCCCCAGCATTTT. The chain combines TRBV4-1 with TRBJ1-5; the D gene is possibly TRBD1 (5 bases). V was trimmed by 2 bases and J by 2 bases, leaving 13 bases between them. This CDR3 has 16 amino acids. Germline CDR1 MGHRA, CDR2 YSYEKL.

J is TRBJ2-5 and V is TRBV6-6; D gene unclear. Trimming took 6 bases from V and 3 from J, leaving 5 bases between them. Germline lookup yields CDR1 MNHNY and CDR2 SVGAGI (reference sequence). CDR3 size: 11 residues. The CDR3 sequence is CASSPKETQYF. The CDR3 DNA sequence: TGTGCCAGCAGCCCCAAAGAGACCCAGTACTTC.

The rearrangement uses TRBV30 and TRBJ1-2; the D gene is possibly TRBD1 (5 bases). Germline lookup yields CDR1 GTSNPN and CDR2 SVGIG (reference sequence). Trimming stripped 5 bases from V and 6 bases from J, with 13 bases between. The CDR3 sequence is 12 residues long. This CDR3 is CAWGGAPHGYTF. The CDR3 DNA reads TGTGCCTGGGGAGGGGCCCCCCATGGCTACACCTTC.

V usage is TRBV19 and J usage is TRBJ2-3; 8 bases are shared with TRBD2. Germline CDR1 LNHDA, CDR2 SQIVND (reference sequence). V lost 8 bases to trimming and J lost 0 bases; unmatched junction nucleotides: 7. This CDR3 is 15 amino acids long. The CDR3 DNA reads TGTGCCAGTGGGGCAGCGGGGGTCAGCACAGATACGCAGTATTTT. Its translation is CASGAAGVSTDTQYF.

V and J are TRBV18 and TRBJ1-1; a possible D gene is TRBD1 (5 bases). Germline CDR1 KGHSH, CDR2 LQKENI. This CDR3 spans 16 amino acids. The germline V and J ends were trimmed by 3 bases and 2 bases, with 16 bases remaining between them. The CDR3 DNA follows: TGTGCCAGCTCACCCCCCTGGCCCGGGGGAAACACTGAAGCTTTCTTT. As protein: CASSPPWPGGNTEAFF.

CDR3 DNA sequence: TGCGCCAGCAGCCAAGGGGGGGAGGGAAAAAACTATGGCTACACCTTC. It specifies CASSQGGEGKNYGYTF. The chain links TRBV4-1 to TRBJ1-2; maybe TRBD1 (5 bases). Germline CDR1 reads MGHRA; CDR2 reads YSYEKL. CDR3 length: 16 residues. Trimming pared 1 base from V and 2 bases from J, leaving 14 bases between.

The rearrangement links TRBV3-1 (or the pseudogene TRBV3-2) to TRBJ1-1; no definite D call. The V and J ends lost 0 bases and 3 bases respectively, with 8 bases between them. The CDR3 covers 14 residues. Looked up from germline, CDR1 is LGHDT and CDR2 is YNNKEL (reference sequence). The CDR3 coding sequence is TGTGCCAGCAGCCAAGATCAGGCAGACACTGAAGCTTTCTTT. Encoded protein: CASSQDQADTEAFF.

The V call is TRBV2, the J call TRBJ1-5; D is uncertain. Per germline, CDR1 SNHLY and CDR2 FYNNEI. This CDR3 has 15 amino acids. V lost 2 bases to trimming and J lost 4 bases, with 12 bases between them. The CDR3: CASSESRQVNQPQHF. CDR3 nucleotides: TGTGCCAGCAGTGAATCACGGCAGGTGAATCAGCCCCAGCATTTT.

This chain links TRBV6-5 with TRBJ2-1, with 11 bases that match TRBD2. This CDR3 spans 14 amino acids. V was pared by 11 bases and J by 7 bases, with 10 bases of the junction left unmatched. Germline-derived CDR1 and CDR2 are MNHEY and SVGAGI. The CDR3 DNA is TGTGCCGCTCGGGGTAGCGGGAGGGTAAATGAGCAGTTCTTC. Residues: CAARGSGRVNEQFF.

This CDR3 reads CASSIGTGQGKGRNQPQHF. CDR3 sequence (DNA): TGTGCCAGTAGTATAGGAACGGGGCAGGGGAAGGGTCGCAATCAGCCCCAGCATTTT. V gene TRBV19 combines with J gene TRBJ1-5, with D possibly matching TRBD1 (6 bases). The CDR3 has 19 amino acids. Germline CDR1 reads LNHDA; CDR2 reads SQIVND (reference sequence). Trimming took 1 base from V and 2 from J, leaving 21 bases between them. Filled out from reference TRBV19 and TRBJ1-5, the complete variable domain reads DGGITQSPKYLFRKEGQNVTLSCEQNLNHDAMYWYRQDPGQGLRLIYYSQIVNDFQKGDIAEGYSVSREKKESFPLTVTSAQKNPTAFYLCASSIGTGQGKGRNQPQHFGDGTRLSIL.

J is TRBJ1-1 and V is TRBV7-9, with a possible D match to TRBD1 (5 bases). In germline, CDR1 is SEHNR, CDR2 FQNEAQ (reference sequence). The V and J ends lost 6 bases and 0 bases respectively, with 14 bases between them. The CDR3 has 15 amino acids. CDR3 residues: CASSSMGEVNTEAFF. DNA of the CDR3: TGTGCCAGCAGTTCTATGGGGGAGGTGAACACTGAAGCTTTCTTT.